This TCR beta chain appears in the sequencing data of a study of tumor-infiltrating lymphocytes in localized non-small cell lung cancer. Study in general: Several tumor histologies, both smoking statuses, and some post-neoadjuvant chemotherapy samples were included. From each patient, both tumor and uninvolved lung, non-adjacent to tumor, were sampled.

Germline values: CDR1 SGDLS, CDR2 YYNGEE. This CDR3 comprises 15 residues. Trimming shortened V by 0 bases and J by 2 bases, and 12 bases separated the two germline ends. Notes on this clone: Its target is unknown.

Study-wide findings and caveats: Each assay used a separate piece of the same tissue. No T-cell fraction difference was seen between IM1 and IM2 tumors.

TCRdb keeps only in-frame clones here, not all; method: immunoSEQ multiplex PCR. The sample includes thousands of clones, 70% to 85% of them seen just once. The chain carries TRBV9 and TRBJ2-7, with D perhaps matching TRBD2 (6 bases). The sequencing sample was made of uninvolved lung tissue not adjacent to the tumor. The sequence was collected from a human donor with non-small cell lung cancer. This CDR3 is CASSVGDSGPYEQYF. The CDR3 region has the DNA TGTGCCAGCAGCGTAGGGGATAGCGGACCCTACGAGCAGTACTTC. Supplemented by reference TRBV9 and TRBJ2-7, the full variable domain reads DSGVTQTPKHLITATGQRVTLRCSPRSGDLSVYWYQQSLDQGLQFLIQYYNGEERAKGNILERFSAQQFPDLHSELNLSSLELGDSALYFCASSVGDSGPYEQYFGPGTRLTVT.